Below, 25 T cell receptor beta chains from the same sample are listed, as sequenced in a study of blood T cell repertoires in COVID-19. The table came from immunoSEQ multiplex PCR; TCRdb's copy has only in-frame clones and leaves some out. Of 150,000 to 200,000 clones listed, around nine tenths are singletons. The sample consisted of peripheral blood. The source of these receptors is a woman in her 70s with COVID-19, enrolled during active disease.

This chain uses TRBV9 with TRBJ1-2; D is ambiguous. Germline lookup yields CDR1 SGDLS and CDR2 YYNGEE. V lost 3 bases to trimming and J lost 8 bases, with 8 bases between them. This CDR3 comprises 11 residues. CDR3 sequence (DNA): TGTGCCAGCAGCGGCCTGAGGGGCTACACCTTC. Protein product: CASSGLRGYTF.

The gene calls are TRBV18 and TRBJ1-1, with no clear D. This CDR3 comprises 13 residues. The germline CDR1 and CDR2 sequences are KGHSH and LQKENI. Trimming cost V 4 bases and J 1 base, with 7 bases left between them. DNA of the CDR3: TGTGCCAGCTCACTACAAAAGAACACTGAAGCTTTCTTT. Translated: CASSLQKNTEAFF.

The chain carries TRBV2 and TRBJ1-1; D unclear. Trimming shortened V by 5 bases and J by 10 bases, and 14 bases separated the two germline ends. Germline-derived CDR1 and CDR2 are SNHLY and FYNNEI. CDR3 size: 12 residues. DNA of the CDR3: TGTGCCAGCAGTAGGGAGTTGGAACGAGCTTTCTTT. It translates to CASSRELERAFF.

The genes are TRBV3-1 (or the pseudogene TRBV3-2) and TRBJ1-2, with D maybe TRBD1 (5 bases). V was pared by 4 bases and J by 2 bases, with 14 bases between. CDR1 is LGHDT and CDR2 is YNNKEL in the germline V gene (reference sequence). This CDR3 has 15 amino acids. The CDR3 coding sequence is TGTGCCAGCAGCCGTCTCGGGGGACCCAACTATGGCTACACCTTC. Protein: CASSRLGGPNYGYTF.

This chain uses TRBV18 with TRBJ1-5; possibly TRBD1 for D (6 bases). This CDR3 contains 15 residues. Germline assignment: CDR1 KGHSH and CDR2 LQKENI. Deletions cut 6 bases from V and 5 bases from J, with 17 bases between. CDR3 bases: TGTGCCAGCTCTAGACTACAGGGCTGGGATCAGCCCCAGCATTTT. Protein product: CASSRLQGWDQPQHF.

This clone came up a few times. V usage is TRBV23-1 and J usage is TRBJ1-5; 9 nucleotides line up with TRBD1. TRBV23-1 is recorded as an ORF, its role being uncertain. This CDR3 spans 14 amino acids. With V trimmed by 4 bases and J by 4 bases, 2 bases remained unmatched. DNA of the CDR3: TGCGCCAGCAGTCCTGGACAGGGGAATCAGCCCCAGCATTTT. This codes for CASSPGQGNQPQHF.

The CDR3 nucleotides are TGCGCCAGCAGCGCCGGGACTCCTCCCTACAATGAGCAGTTCTTC. Protein sequence: CASSAGTPPYNEQFF. V usage is TRBV5-1 and J usage is TRBJ2-1; maybe TRBD2 (6 bases). With 4 bases removed from V and 2 bases from J, the gap between germline ends came to 13 bases. CDR1 and CDR2 (germline): SGHRS, YFSETQ. The CDR3 is 15 residues long.

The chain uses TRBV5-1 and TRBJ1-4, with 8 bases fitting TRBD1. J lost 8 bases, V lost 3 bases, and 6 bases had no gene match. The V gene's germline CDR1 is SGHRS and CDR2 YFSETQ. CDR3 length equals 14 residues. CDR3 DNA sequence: TGCGCCAGCAGCTCAGGGGGCCAGGGGGAAAAACTGTTTTTT. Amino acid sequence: CASSSGGQGEKLFF.

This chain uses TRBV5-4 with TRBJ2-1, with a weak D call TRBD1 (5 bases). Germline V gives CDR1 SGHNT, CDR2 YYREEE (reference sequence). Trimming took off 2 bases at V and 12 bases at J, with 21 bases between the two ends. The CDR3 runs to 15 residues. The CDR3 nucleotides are TGTGCCAGCAGCTTCGAAAATAACCTGGGGCGCGGGCAGTTCTTC. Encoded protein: CASSFENNLGRGQFF.

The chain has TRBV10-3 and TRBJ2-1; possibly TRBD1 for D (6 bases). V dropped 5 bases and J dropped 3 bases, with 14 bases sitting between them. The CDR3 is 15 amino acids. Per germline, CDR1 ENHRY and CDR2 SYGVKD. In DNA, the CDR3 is TGTGCCATCAGTAAGACAGGAGATAACTACAATGAGCAGTTCTTC. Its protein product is CAISKTGDNYNEQFF.

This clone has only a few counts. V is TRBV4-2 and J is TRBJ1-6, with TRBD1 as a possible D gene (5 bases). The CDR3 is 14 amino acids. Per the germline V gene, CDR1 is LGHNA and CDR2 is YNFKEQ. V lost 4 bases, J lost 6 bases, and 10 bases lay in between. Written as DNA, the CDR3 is TGTGCCAGCAGCCCTTACGGGGGTAATTCACCCCTCCACTTT. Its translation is CASSPYGGNSPLHF.

Here the CDR3 DNA reads TGTGCCAGCAGTGTACAGGTTTTCGGGAACACCGGGGAGCTGTTTTTT. Protein: CASSVQVFGNTGELFF. The chain joins TRBV25-1 to TRBJ2-2; the D gene is possibly TRBD1 (5 bases). V was trimmed by 4 bases and J by 1 base, leaving 13 bases between them. Germline assignment: CDR1 MGHDK and CDR2 SYGVNS. The CDR3 has 16 amino acids.

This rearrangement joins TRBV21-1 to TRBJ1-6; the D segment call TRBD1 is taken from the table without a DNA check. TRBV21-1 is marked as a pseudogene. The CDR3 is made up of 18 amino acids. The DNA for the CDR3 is TGTGCCAGCAGCAAAAATGCCAGGGCGTCTATAAAATGGACACCCCTCCACTTT. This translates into CASSKNARASIKWTPLHF.

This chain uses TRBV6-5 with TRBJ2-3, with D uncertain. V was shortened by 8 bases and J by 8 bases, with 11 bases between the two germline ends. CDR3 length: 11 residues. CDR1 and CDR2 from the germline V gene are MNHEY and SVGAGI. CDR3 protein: CASEALRTQYF. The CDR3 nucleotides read TGTGCCAGCGAAGCCCTGCGTACGCAGTATTTT.

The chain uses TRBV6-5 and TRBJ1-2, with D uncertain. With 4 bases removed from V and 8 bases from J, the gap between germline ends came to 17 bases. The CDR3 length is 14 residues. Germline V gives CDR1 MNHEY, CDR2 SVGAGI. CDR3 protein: CASSSWQTTGGYTF. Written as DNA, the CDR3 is TGTGCCAGCAGTTCCTGGCAGACTACCGGAGGCTACACCTTC.

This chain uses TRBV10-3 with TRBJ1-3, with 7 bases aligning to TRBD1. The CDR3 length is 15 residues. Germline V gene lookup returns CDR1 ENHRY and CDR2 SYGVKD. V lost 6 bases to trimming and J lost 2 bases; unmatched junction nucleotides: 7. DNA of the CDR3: TGTGCCATCAGCGAGGGACAGACTACTGGAAACACCATATATTTT. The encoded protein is CAISEGQTTGNTIYF.

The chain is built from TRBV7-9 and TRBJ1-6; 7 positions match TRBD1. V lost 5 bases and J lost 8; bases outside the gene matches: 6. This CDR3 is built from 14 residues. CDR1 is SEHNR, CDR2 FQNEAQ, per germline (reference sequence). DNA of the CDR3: TGTGCCAGCAGCACCCGGGACAGCTATTCACCCCTCCACTTT. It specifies CASSTRDSYSPLHF.

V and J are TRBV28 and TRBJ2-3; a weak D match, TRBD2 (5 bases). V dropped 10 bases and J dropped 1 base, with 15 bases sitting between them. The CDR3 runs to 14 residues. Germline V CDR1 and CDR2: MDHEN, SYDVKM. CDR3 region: CATGDSRGTDTQYF. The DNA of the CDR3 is TGTGCCACCGGGGATAGTCGGGGCACAGATACGCAGTATTTT.

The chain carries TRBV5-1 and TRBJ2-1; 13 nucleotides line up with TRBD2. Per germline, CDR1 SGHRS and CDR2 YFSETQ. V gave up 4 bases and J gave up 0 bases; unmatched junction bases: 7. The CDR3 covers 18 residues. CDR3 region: CASSQTSGGLSSYNEQFF. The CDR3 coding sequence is TGCGCCAGCAGCCAGACTAGCGGGGGGTTGAGCTCCTACAATGAGCAGTTCTTC.

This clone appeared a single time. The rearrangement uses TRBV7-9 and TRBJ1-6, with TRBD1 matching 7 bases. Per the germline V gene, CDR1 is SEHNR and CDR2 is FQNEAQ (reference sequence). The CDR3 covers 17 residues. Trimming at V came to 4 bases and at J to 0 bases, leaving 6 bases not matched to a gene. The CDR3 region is CASSSRQGSSYNSPLHF. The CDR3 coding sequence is TGTGCCAGCAGCTCCAGACAGGGAAGCTCCTATAATTCACCCCTCCACTTT. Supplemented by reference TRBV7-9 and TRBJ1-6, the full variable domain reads DTGVSQNPRHKITKRGQNVTFRCDPISEHNRLYWYRQTLGQGPEFLTYFQNEAQLEKSRLLSDRFSAERPKGSFSTLEIQRTEQGDSAMYLCASSSRQGSSYNSPLHFGNGTRLTVT.

The CDR3 is CASSFTGLALNEQFF. CDR3 bases: TGTGCCAGCAGCTTCACAGGATTAGCCCTCAATGAGCAGTTCTTC. The chain has TRBV7-8 and TRBJ2-1; maybe TRBD1 (5 bases). CDR3 length equals 15 residues. V was shortened by 3 bases and J by 6 bases, with 15 bases between the two germline ends. CDR1 is SGHVS and CDR2 is FQNEAQ in the germline V gene.

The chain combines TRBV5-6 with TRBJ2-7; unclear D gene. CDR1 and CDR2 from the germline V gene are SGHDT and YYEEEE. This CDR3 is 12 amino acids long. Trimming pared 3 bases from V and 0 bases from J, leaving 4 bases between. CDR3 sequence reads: CASSSRSYEQYF. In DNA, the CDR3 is TGTGCCAGCAGCTCCCGCTCCTACGAGCAGTACTTC.

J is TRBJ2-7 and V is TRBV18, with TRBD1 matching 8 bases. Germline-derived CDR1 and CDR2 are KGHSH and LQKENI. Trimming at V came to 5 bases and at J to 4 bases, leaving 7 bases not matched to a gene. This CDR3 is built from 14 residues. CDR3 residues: CASSTQGALYEQYF. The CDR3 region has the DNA TGTGCCAGCTCAACCCAGGGGGCCCTTTACGAGCAGTACTTC.

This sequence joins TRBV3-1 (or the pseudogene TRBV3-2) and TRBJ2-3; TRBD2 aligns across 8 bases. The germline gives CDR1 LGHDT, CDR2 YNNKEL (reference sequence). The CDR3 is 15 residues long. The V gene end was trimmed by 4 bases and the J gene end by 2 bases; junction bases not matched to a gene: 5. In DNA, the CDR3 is TGTGCCAGCAGCCTAGGGACTAGTCCCACAGATACGCAGTATTTT. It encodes CASSLGTSPTDTQYF.

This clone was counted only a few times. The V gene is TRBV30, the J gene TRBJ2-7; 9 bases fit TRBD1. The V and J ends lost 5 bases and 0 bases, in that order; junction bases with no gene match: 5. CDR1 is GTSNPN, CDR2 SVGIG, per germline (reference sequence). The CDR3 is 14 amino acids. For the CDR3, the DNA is TGTGCCTGGGACCGGACAGGGGACTCCTACGAGCAGTACTTC. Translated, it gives CAWDRTGDSYEQYF.